This T cell receptor (beta chain) derives from a study of T-cell reconstitution after alpha-beta-depleted transplantation in children. The CDR3 loop spans 14 amino acids. Germline V gene sequence: CDR1 SGHRS, CDR2 YFSETQ. Trimming removed 5 bases from V and 5 bases from J, with 16 bases in between. Findings and limits, study-wide: Approximately two months post-transplant, alpha-beta T cells reportedly originated from several hundred expanded graft clones.

Details on this clonotype: The antigen is unknown.

The TCRbeta library was prepared with unique molecular identifiers. TCRdb itself ran the PCR reads through MiXCR, one entry per CDR3 protein. The repertoire holds fewer than 750,000 distinct CDR3 sequences, with 25% to 30% as singletons. This TCR was recovered from a boy under two years old with Wiskott-Aldrich syndrome, due to receive a stem cell transplant. The gene calls are TRBV5-1 and TRBJ2-5; D gene uncertain. The sample was PBMCs, taken before TCRalphabeta/CD19-depleted stem cell transplant. CDR3 nucleotide sequence: TGCGCCAGCAGACCCGGATGGGCTGGCGAGACCCAGTACTTC. Translation gives CASRPGWAGETQYF.